These 30 T cell receptor beta chains were sequenced from one sample in a study of metastatic and nonmetastatic thyroid tumors. Treatment of any kind had been given to no patient before thyroid surgery. From the PCR reads, TCRdb re-called clones with MiXCR. The top ten clones hold about 17% of a sample with approximately 10,000 clones, roughly 21% of them seen once. The sequencing sample was made of adjacent normal tissue. The receptors derive from a female donor with papillary thyroid cancer or a benign thyroid nodule (not recorded which). Some clones in this sample may be carry-over from other donors' samples.

In this sample, this clone turned up many times. The chain combines TRBV20-1 with TRBJ2-3; TRBD2 might be the D (5 bases). This CDR3 contains 10 residues. CDR1 is DFQATT, CDR2 SNEGSKA, per germline (reference sequence). Trimming pared 3 bases from V and 10 bases from J, leaving 8 bases between. CDR3 amino acids: CSASGGPQYF. CDR3 in DNA: TGCAGTGCTAGTGGCGGGCCGCAGTATTTT.

There are a few counts of this clone. The chain combines TRBV27 with TRBJ2-3, with D maybe TRBD2 (6 bases). CDR3 length equals 15 residues. Trimming cost V 4 bases and J 2 bases, with 13 bases left between them. Germline V CDR1 and CDR2: MNHEY, SMNVEV (reference sequence). The CDR3 reads CASSYGGAITDTQYF. CDR3 DNA sequence: TGTGCCAGCAGTTACGGAGGGGCGATCACAGATACGCAGTATTTT.

By sample share, this clone is medium-sized (0.01 to 0.1%). CDR3 protein: CASSSAGQGWDEQFF. In nucleotides, the CDR3 is TGTGCCAGCAGCTCCGCTGGACAGGGTTGGGATGAGCAGTTCTTC. The rearrangement joins TRBV7-9 to TRBJ2-1, with 8 positions matching TRBD1. V gave up 4 bases and J gave up 8 bases; unmatched junction bases: 10. Germline CDR1 SEHNR, CDR2 FQNEAQ (reference sequence). The length of the CDR3 is 15 residues.

In this sample, this clone turned up a few times. This rearrangement joins TRBV6-4 to TRBJ1-1; no reliable D call. This CDR3 region has 13 residues. The germline gives CDR1 MRHNA, CDR2 SNTAGT. Trimming shortened V by 0 bases and J by 5 bases, and 7 bases separated the two germline ends. CDR3 in DNA: TGTGCCAGCAGTGACTCTAGTATGACTGAAGCTTTCTTT. Encoded protein: CASSDSSMTEAFF.

The J gene is TRBJ2-7, the V gene TRBV20-1, with D perhaps TRBD1 (6 bases). Per germline, CDR1 DFQATT and CDR2 SNEGSKA (reference sequence). Trimming left V 2 bases short and J 6 bases short, with 20 bases between. The CDR3 is 15 amino acids. The CDR3 here is CSARSTGTTTSEQYF. The CDR3 DNA is TGCAGTGCTAGATCTACCGGGACAACGACAAGCGAGCAGTACTTC.

The chain employs TRBV19 and TRBJ2-3; either TRBD1 or TRBD2 may fit D (7 bases each). The CDR3 contains 15 residues. V was clipped by 6 bases and J by 4 bases, with 17 bases between them. The germline V gene encodes CDR1 LNHDA and CDR2 SQIVND (reference sequence). CDR3 amino acids: CASRETGRGADTQYF. The CDR3 region has the DNA TGTGCCAGTAGAGAGACAGGGAGGGGGGCAGATACGCAGTATTTT.

This clone turned up a few times. This rearrangement joins TRBV12-3 or TRBV12-4 to TRBJ2-2, with 11 bases lining up with TRBD1. The CDR3 consists of 15 residues. J gave up 10 bases and V 6 bases, and 10 bases lay outside the gene matches. CDR3 sequence: CASRPDRGPVVELFF. DNA of the CDR3: TGTGCCAGCAGGCCGGACAGGGGGCCTGTCGTGGAGCTGTTTTTT.

This clone rates as medium-sized. This rearrangement joins TRBV7-2 to TRBJ1-5, with TRBD1 matching over 8 bases. Trimming at V came to 5 bases and at J to 6 bases, leaving 9 bases not matched to a gene. Germline CDR1 and CDR2: SGHTA and FQGNSA. The CDR3 covers 15 residues. The CDR3 nucleotides are TGTGCCAGCAGCGCTGGACAGGGACGGGCTCAGCCCCAGCATTTT. Translated: CASSAGQGRAQPQHF.

This clone is medium-sized within its sample. This chain links TRBV6-2 or TRBV6-3 with TRBJ2-3; D possibly corresponds to TRBD1 (6 bases). Per germline, CDR1 MNHEY and CDR2 SVGEGT. Between the trimmed V and J ends, which lost 5 bases and 6 bases, there was a span of 27 bases. The length of the CDR3 is 18 residues. CDR3 bases: TGTGCCAGCAGTCATACCCCAGGGACACCCATGATTTCGGATACGCAGTATTTT. Translated: CASSHTPGTPMISDTQYF.

In this sample, this clone turned up a few times. Its ends do not fully match the called genes, so a read error is possible. V and J are TRBV10-2 and TRBJ1-5, with 7 bases matching TRBD1. The CDR3 has 13 amino acids. Germline assignment: CDR1 WSHSY and CDR2 SAAADI. The CDR3 nucleotides are TGCGACAGCGCAGGGGGTAACAATCAGCCCCAGCATTTT. Translation: CDSAGGNNQPQHF.

This clone was recorded many times. This chain links TRBV7-6 with TRBJ1-1; D unresolved. The CDR3 spans 14 residues. V dropped 2 bases and J dropped 2 bases, with 9 bases sitting between them. Germline V lookup: CDR1 SGHVS, CDR2 FNYEAQ. This CDR3 is CASSLSPVNTEAFF. The CDR3 coding sequence is TGTGCCAGCAGCTTAAGTCCCGTAAACACTGAAGCTTTCTTT.

A note on this clone: Since a much larger clone is just one base distant, this may be a read error. Other nucleotide sequences from this sample produce the same CDR3. The CDR3 nucleotides are TGCAGCGTTGAGAGGCAGGGGACCTATGGCTACACCTTC. Translation gives CSVERQGTYGYTF. The rearrangement joins TRBV29-1 to TRBJ1-2; possibly TRBD1 for D (6 bases). This CDR3 region has 13 residues. From germline, CDR1 is SQVTM and CDR2 ANQGSEA. V shed 3 bases and J shed 4 bases, with 12 bases lying between them.

This clone is medium-sized within its sample. The chain links TRBV7-9 to TRBJ2-7; TRBD1 matches 9 bases. J was trimmed by 2 bases and V by 2 bases; bases with no gene match: 4. The CDR3 consists of 15 residues. CDR1 and CDR2 (germline): SEHNR, FQNEAQ (reference sequence). In nucleotides, the CDR3 is TGTGCCAGCAGCTTATCAGGGACAGGGCCCTACGAGCAGTACTTC. Amino acid sequence: CASSLSGTGPYEQYF.

By its share, this clone is medium-sized (0.01 to 0.1%). The chain joins TRBV28 to TRBJ2-1, with 9 bases identical to TRBD2. V shed 7 bases, J shed 6 bases, and the junction held 7 bases outside the gene matches. The length of the CDR3 is 14 residues. Germline V lookup: CDR1 MDHEN, CDR2 SYDVKM. CDR3 DNA: TGTGCCAGCACCGGGGCTAGCGGGACCAATGAGCAGTTCTTC. Amino acid sequence: CASTGASGTNEQFF.

There are many counts of this clone. This chain links TRBV2 with TRBJ2-1; the match to TRBD2 covers 10 bases. V lost 7 bases and J lost 4; bases outside the gene matches: 4. Germline V gene sequence: CDR1 SNHLY, CDR2 FYNNEI. The CDR3 runs 14 residues. The CDR3: CASMGLAYYNEQFF. CDR3 DNA sequence: TGTGCCAGCATGGGACTAGCGTATTACAATGAGCAGTTCTTC. The variable domain in full, completed from reference TRBV2 and TRBJ2-1, reads EPEVTQTPSHQVTQMGQEVILRCVPISNHLYFYWYRQILGQKVEFLVSFYNNEISEKSEIFDDQFSVERPDGSNFTLKIRSTKLEDSAMYFCASMGLAYYNEQFFGPGTRLTVL.

This clone is medium-sized (0.01 to 0.1%) in the sample. J is TRBJ1-5 and V is TRBV19; D remains unclear. Germline CDR1 and CDR2: LNHDA and SQIVND (reference sequence). The length of the CDR3 is 12 residues. Trimming removed 3 bases from V and 9 bases from J, with 9 bases in between. The CDR3 sequence is CASSIGSGPQHF. DNA of the CDR3: TGTGCCAGTAGTATTGGGTCAGGGCCCCAGCATTTT.

Of note for this clone: This may stem from a read error, because a much larger clone lies one nucleotide away. The chain recombines TRBV18 with TRBJ2-1, with D unclear. The germline gives CDR1 KGHSH, CDR2 LQKENI. There are 15 residues in the CDR3. The chain's CDR3 is CAISPDPLGYNEQFF. In nucleotides, the CDR3 is TGTGCCATCTCACCTGATCCCTTGGGTTACAATGAGCAGTTCTTC.

In DNA form, the CDR3 reads TGTGCCAGCAGCTCCCCTTTGGGAGGAGGGGAGACCCAGTACTTC. Its protein is CASSSPLGGGETQYF. The chain has TRBV11-3 and TRBJ2-5; D is possibly TRBD2 (6 bases). The CDR3 runs to 15 residues. V was shortened by 4 bases and J by 5 bases, with 17 bases between the two germline ends. Germline V gene data show CDR1 as SGHNT and CDR2 as YENEEA.

This clone is medium-sized. V is TRBV6-1 and J is TRBJ2-3; D unclear. With 6 bases removed from V and 4 bases from J, the gap between germline ends came to 20 bases. The CDR3 length is 16 residues. Germline CDR1 MNHNS, CDR2 SASEGT. The CDR3 DNA reads as TGTGCCAGCAGCCCGATACCAGGCTGGGCTGCAGATACGCAGTATTTT. Amino acids: CASSPIPGWAADTQYF.

This clone showed up many times. The rearrangement joins TRBV20-1 to TRBJ2-3; D perhaps matches TRBD2 (6 bases). CDR1 DFQATT and CDR2 SNEGSKA come from the germline V gene (reference sequence). The V and J ends lost 3 bases and 1 base respectively, with 11 bases between them. This CDR3 has 14 amino acids. CDR3 sequence: CSARDYWRTDTQYF. DNA of the CDR3: TGCAGTGCTAGGGACTACTGGCGCACAGATACGCAGTATTTT.

This clone turned up a few times. The CDR3 here is CASSLATGTLSYEQYF. In DNA form, the CDR3 reads TGTGCCAGCAGCTTAGCCACGGGGACACTCTCCTACGAGCAGTACTTC. The rearrangement joins TRBV7-2 to TRBJ2-7; TRBD1 is a possible D gene (6 bases). The germline CDR1 and CDR2 sequences are SGHTA and FQGNSA. V was trimmed by 0 bases and J by 0 bases, leaving 12 bases between them. There are 16 residues in the CDR3.

This clone is labeled medium-sized. This rearrangement joins TRBV6-5 to TRBJ2-6; a possible D gene is TRBD1 (6 bases). The CDR3 runs to 16 residues. V was pared by 5 bases and J by 0 bases, with 11 bases between. The V gene's germline CDR1 is MNHEY and CDR2 SVGAGI. This CDR3 is CASSTRGGSGANVLTF. CDR3 sequence (DNA): TGTGCCAGCAGTACTAGAGGGGGCTCTGGGGCCAACGTCCTGACTTTC.

The chain is built from TRBV4-2 and TRBJ2-2; 8 nucleotides line up with TRBD2. This CDR3 comprises 18 residues. V was clipped by 7 bases and J by 7 bases; unmatched bases: 20. The germline V gene has CDR1 LGHNA and CDR2 YNFKEQ. The CDR3 DNA reads as TGTGCCAGCACAAAAGCGGGAGTCGGTAGGGATGTGGTCGGGGAGCTGTTTTTT. Protein: CASTKAGVGRDVVGELFF.

The rearrangement joins TRBV14 to TRBJ2-5, with D possibly TRBD2 on 5 matching bases. Germline V gene lookup returns CDR1 SGHDN and CDR2 FVKESK. This CDR3 has 16 residues. Trimming took off 0 bases at V and 4 bases at J, with 15 bases between the two ends. DNA for the CDR3: TGTGCCAGCAGCCAAGAGTTAGGAGGTCTTGGAGAGACCCAGTACTTC. This sequence encodes CASSQELGGLGETQYF.

The table lists this clone with a few counts. The chain recombines TRBV6-1 with TRBJ1-2; D is undetermined. Germline loops: CDR1 MNHNS, CDR2 SASEGT. There are 12 residues in the CDR3. The V end lost 6 bases, the J end lost 7 bases, and 12 bases lay between the germline ends. In DNA form, the CDR3 reads TGTGCCAGCAGGGACGGGGTAGGTGGCTACACCTTC. Translated, it gives CASRDGVGGYTF.

This clone was seen only a few times. The J gene is TRBJ2-7, the V gene TRBV6-1, with 7 bases lining up with TRBD2. V dropped 6 bases and J dropped 5; count of bases not matched to a gene: 7. The CDR3 totals 13 residues. Germline V CDR1 and CDR2: MNHNS, SASEGT. CDR3 region: CASRERDWDEQYF. CDR3 nucleotides: TGTGCCAGCAGGGAGCGGGACTGGGACGAGCAGTACTTC.

This clone is deemed medium-sized (0.01 to 0.1%). This rearrangement joins TRBV7-6 to TRBJ2-1; a weak D match, TRBD1 (6 bases). V lost 5 bases and J 8 bases, leaving 10 bases between the germline ends. Germline-derived CDR1 and CDR2 are SGHVS and FNYEAQ. CDR3 length: 12 amino acids. The CDR3 region has the DNA TGTGCCAGCAGCACAGGGTACGATGAGCAGTTCTTC. It encodes CASSTGYDEQFF.

In this sample, this clone is medium-sized. This chain links TRBV6-1 with TRBJ2-1; 10 bases are a match to TRBD2. Trimming removed 5 bases from V and 8 bases from J; junction bases left unmatched: 9. This CDR3 comprises 15 residues. Germline V lookup: CDR1 MNHNS, CDR2 SASEGT. The CDR3 DNA sequence: TGTGCCAGCAGTCCATCGAGCGGGGGGGCCGATGAGCAGTTCTTC. Translated, it gives CASSPSSGGADEQFF.

The chain has TRBV20-1 and TRBJ1-1; 7 positions match TRBD1. With V trimmed by 0 bases and J by 5 bases, 12 bases remained unmatched. CDR3 length: 16 amino acids. Per germline, CDR1 DFQATT and CDR2 SNEGSKA (reference sequence). This CDR3 is CSARDPRDSEGTEAFF. CDR3 sequence (DNA): TGCAGTGCTAGAGACCCAAGGGACAGCGAGGGAACTGAAGCTTTCTTT.

This clone was counted at least ten times. The chain is built from TRBV11-3 and TRBJ1-4; no definite D call. The CDR3 covers 10 residues. CDR1 and CDR2 (germline): SGHNT, YENEEA. The V gene lost 5 bases and the J gene lost 10 bases, with 5 bases spanning the gap. The CDR3: CASSTAKLFF. CDR3 in DNA: TGTGCCAGCAGCACGGCAAAACTGTTTTTT.